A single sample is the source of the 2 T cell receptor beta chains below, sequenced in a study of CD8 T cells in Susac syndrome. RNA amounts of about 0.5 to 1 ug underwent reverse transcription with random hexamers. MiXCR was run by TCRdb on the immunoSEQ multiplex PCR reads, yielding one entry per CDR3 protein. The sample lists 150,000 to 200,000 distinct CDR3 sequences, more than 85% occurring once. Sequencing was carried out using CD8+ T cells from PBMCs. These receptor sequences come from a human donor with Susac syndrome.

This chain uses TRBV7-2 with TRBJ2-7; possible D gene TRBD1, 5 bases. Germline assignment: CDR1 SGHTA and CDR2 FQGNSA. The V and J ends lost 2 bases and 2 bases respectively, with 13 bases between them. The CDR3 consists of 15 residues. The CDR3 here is CASSLIDSFTYEQYF. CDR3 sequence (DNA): TGTGCCAGCAGCTTAATTGACAGCTTCACCTACGAGCAGTACTTC.

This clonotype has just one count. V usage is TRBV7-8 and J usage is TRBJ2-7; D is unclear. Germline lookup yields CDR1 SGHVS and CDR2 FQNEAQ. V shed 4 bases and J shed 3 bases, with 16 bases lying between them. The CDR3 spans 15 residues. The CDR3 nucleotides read TGTGCCAGCAGCTCGCCCTTAACAGAAAACTACGAGCAGTACTTC. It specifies CASSSPLTENYEQYF.